This TCR beta chain was sequenced during a study of cytotoxic CD8 clonotypes in ibrutinib-treated CLL (dated by TCRdb to the early 2020s). Broadly, across the study: The cohort was composed of under 12 relapsed/refractory and about 15 treatment-naive patients; IGHV unmutated status was identified in some 17 patients. Cryopreserved peripheral blood mononuclear cells were obtained before treatment, at response, and at either sustained remission or disease progression. Responses were partial in roughly 24 patients and complete in 2; after median about 5.5 years follow-up, roughly 14 stayed in remission and 12 progressed. On average, each sample had a few hundred thousand productive templates and 100,000 or so productive rearrangements. Longitudinal samples were obtainable from about 30% of the roughly 90 participants in the trial. Response samples were obtained after a median of 12 months of treatment, with a range of about 6 to 36 months.

For TCR beta library preparation, around 2.1 micrograms of genomic DNA were extracted from the cryopreserved PBMCs. Longitudinal blood samples from CLL patients on ibrutinib monotherapy underwent high-throughput TCR beta sequencing. Patients were enrolled in a phase 2 open-label single-center ibrutinib monotherapy trial. The paper's findings and limits, for the study overall: At baseline, clonality was higher than in age-matched healthy donors and showed a strong correlation with circulating CD8+ T-cell counts. Public clonotypes were rare and either shrank or stayed stable during treatment, and the rise in clonality at ibrutinib response reflected expansion of private clonotypes. Clonality rose at ibrutinib response, remained stable during sustained remission, and dropped back toward baseline at progression. Sampling times were not matched between sustained-remission and progressing patients, and lymph node repertoires were not studied.

V is trimmed back by 3 bases and J by 7 bases, and the junction contains 2 bases that no gene match accounts for. From the germline V gene, CDR1 is MDHEN and CDR2 is SYDVKM. Its CDR3 holds 14 amino acids, cysteine through phenylalanine. The CDR3 DNA has 42 bases and is translated from base 1. For this clone: Its target antigen remains unknown. No much larger clonotype is one base removed from it; base qualities were not supplied.

The goal of deep resolution MiSeq sequencing was a depth between 1 in 1 million and 1 in 200,000 T cells, and coverage averaged 10x per clonotype. The immunoSEQ hsTCRB Kit was used to generate the TCR beta libraries. Under the source paper's analysis protocol: Data were analyzed with ImmunoSEQ Data Assistant and ImmunoSEQ Analyzer, with V, D and J genes assigned per IMGT definitions. Clonality, with values ranging from 0 to 1, was calculated as one minus the normalized Shannon entropy of productive rearrangement frequencies. Only overrepresented clonotypes making up at least 0.05% of each patient's repertoire were included in the public clonotype analysis. Repertoires from about a dozen age-matched healthy donors in immuneACCESS were used as clonality controls. TCRdb carries this immuneACCESS record with in-frame sequences only. Its versions omit some clonotypes, under half of them owing to an unresolved V gene in the studies checked, with the rest unexplained. The DNA gave D and trimming, while V, J and clone size come from that table. For this sample there are some 28,000 clones; approximately 57% appear just once. The leading ten clones occupy around 5% of the sample.

Recombination joined TRBV28 with TRBJ2-1; TRBD2 lines up with 11 middle nucleotides. This clonotype was obtained from a human donor with chronic lymphocytic leukemia. The source material was PBMCs, sampled before ibrutinib treatment. The DNA reads as follows: TGTGCCAGCAGTTTCGGGACTAGCGGTAATGAGCAGTTCTTC. It translates as CASSFGTSGNEQFF.